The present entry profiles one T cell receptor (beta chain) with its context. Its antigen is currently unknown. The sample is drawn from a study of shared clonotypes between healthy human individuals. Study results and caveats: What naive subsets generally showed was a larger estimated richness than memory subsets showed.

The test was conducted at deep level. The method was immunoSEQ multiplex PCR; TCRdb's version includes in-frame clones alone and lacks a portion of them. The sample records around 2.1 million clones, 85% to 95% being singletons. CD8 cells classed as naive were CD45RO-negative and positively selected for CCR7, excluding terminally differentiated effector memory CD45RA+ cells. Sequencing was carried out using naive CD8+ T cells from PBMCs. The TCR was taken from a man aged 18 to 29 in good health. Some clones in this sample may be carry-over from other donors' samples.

CDR3 sequence: CASSPGAGRLSEQYF. As DNA, the CDR3 is TGTGCCAGCAGCCCGGGGGCCGGGAGACTAAGCGAGCAGTACTTC. The chain combines TRBV13 with TRBJ2-7; perhaps D is TRBD1 or TRBD2 (6 bases each). The V gene lost 5 bases and the J gene lost 6 bases, with 20 bases spanning the gap. This CDR3 comprises 15 residues. Germline CDR1 and CDR2: PRHDT and FYEKMQ (reference sequence).